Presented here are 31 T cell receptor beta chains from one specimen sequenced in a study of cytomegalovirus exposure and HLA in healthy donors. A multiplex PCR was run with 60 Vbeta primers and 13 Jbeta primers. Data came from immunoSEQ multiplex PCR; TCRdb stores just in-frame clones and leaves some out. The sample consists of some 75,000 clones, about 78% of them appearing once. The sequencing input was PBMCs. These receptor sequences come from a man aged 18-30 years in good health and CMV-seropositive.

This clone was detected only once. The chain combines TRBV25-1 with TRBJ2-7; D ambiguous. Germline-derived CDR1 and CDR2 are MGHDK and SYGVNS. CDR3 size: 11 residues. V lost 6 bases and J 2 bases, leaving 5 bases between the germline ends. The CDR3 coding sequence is TGTGCCAGCAGCAACACCTACGAGCAGTACTTC. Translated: CASSNTYEQYF.

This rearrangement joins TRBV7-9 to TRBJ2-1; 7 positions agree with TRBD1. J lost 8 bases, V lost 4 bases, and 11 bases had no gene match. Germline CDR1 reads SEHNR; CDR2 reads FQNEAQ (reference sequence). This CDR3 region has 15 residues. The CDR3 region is CASSSDREKVHEQFF. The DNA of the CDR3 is TGTGCCAGCAGCTCCGACAGGGAGAAGGTACATGAGCAGTTCTTC.

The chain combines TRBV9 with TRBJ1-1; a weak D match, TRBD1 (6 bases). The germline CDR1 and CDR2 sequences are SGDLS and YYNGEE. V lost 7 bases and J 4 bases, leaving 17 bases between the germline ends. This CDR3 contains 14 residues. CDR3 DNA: TGTGCCAGCGCCCCGGACAGCTGGAGCACTGAAGCTTTCTTT. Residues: CASAPDSWSTEAFF. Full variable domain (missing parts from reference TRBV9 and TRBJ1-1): DSGVTQTPKHLITATGQRVTLRCSPRSGDLSVYWYQQSLDQGLQFLIQYYNGEERAKGNILERFSAQQFPDLHSELNLSSLELGDSALYFCASAPDSWSTEAFFGQGTRLTVV.

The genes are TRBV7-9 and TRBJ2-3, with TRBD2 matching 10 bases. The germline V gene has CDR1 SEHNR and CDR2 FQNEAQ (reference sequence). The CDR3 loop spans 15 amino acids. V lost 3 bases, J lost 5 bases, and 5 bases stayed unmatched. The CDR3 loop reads CASSFLAGAQDTQYF. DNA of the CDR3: TGTGCCAGCAGCTTCCTAGCGGGAGCCCAAGATACGCAGTATTTT. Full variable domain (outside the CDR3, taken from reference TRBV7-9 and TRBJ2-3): DTGVSQNPRHKITKRGQNVTFRCDPISEHNRLYWYRQTLGQGPEFLTYFQNEAQLEKSRLLSDRFSAERPKGSFSTLEIQRTEQGDSAMYLCASSFLAGAQDTQYFGPGTRLTVL.

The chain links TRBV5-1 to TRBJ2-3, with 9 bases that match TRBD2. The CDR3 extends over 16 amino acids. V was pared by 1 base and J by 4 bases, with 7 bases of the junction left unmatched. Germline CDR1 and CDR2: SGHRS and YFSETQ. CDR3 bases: TGCGCCAGCAGCTTGAATGGCGGGAGGGTGTCAGATACGCAGTATTTT. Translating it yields CASSLNGGRVSDTQYF.

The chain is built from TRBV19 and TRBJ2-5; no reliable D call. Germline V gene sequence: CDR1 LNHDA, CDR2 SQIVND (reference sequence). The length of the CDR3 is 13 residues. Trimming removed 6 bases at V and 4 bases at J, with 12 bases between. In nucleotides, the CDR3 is TGTGCCAGTAGCCTCAGGCCAGGAGAGACCCAGTACTTC. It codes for CASSLRPGETQYF. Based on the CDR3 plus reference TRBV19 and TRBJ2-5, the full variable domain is DGGITQSPKYLFRKEGQNVTLSCEQNLNHDAMYWYRQDPGQGLRLIYYSQIVNDFQKGDIAEGYSVSREKKESFPLTVTSAQKNPTAFYLCASSLRPGETQYFGPGTRLLVL.

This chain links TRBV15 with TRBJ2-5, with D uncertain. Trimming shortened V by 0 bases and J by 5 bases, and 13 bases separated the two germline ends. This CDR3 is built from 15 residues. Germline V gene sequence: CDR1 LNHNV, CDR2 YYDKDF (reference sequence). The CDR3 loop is CATSREGARLETQYF. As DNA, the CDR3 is TGTGCCACCAGCAGAGAAGGAGCTAGACTGGAGACCCAGTACTTC.

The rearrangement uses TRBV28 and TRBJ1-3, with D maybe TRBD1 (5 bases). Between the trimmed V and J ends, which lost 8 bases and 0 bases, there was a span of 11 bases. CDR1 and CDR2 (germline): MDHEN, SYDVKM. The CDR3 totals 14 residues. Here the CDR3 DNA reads TGTGCCAGCGGGACTCATACCTCTGGAAACACCATATATTTT. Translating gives CASGTHTSGNTIYF.

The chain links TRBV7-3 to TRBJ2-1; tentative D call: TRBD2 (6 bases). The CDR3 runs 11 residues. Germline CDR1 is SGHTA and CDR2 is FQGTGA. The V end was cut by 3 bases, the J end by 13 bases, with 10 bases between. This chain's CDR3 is CASSFTGVQFF. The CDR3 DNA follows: TGTGCCAGCAGCTTCACGGGAGTTCAGTTCTTC.

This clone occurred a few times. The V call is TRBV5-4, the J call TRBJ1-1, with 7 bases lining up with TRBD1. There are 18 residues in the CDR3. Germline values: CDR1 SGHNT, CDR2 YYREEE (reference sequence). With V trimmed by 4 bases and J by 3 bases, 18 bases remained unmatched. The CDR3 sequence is CASSPGQVWGNGDTEAFF. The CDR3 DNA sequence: TGTGCCAGCAGCCCCGGACAGGTGTGGGGGAATGGGGACACTGAAGCTTTCTTT.

This CDR3 reads CASSYLDEQFF. The CDR3 DNA follows: TGTGCCAGCAGTTATCTCGATGAGCAGTTCTTC. This chain connects TRBV6-5 to TRBJ2-1; D remains unclear. Germline V gives CDR1 MNHEY, CDR2 SVGAGI. V was trimmed by 3 bases and J by 8 bases, leaving 5 bases between them. The CDR3 extends over 11 amino acids.

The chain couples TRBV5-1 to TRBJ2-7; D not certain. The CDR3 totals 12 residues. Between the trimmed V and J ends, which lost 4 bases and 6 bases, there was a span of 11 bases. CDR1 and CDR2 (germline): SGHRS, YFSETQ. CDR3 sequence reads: CASSIPGREQYF. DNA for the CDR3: TGCGCCAGCAGCATCCCAGGCCGCGAGCAGTACTTC. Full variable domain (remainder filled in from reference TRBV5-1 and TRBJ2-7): KAGVTQTPRYLIKTRGQQVTLSCSPISGHRSVSWYQQTPGQGLQFLFEYFSETQRNKGNFPGRFSGRQFSNSRSEMNVSTLELGDSALYLCASSIPGREQYFGPGTRLTVT.

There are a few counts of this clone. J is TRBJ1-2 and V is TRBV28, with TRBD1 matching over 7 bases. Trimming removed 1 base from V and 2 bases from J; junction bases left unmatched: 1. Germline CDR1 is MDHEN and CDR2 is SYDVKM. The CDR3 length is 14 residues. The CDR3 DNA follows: TGTGCCAGCAGTTTATTGGACAGGAACTATGGCTACACCTTC. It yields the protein CASSLLDRNYGYTF.

CDR3 residues: CASSFGGHYEQYF. The CDR3 DNA sequence: TGTGCCAGCAGCTTTGGGGGCCATTACGAGCAGTACTTC. The gene calls are TRBV7-2 and TRBJ2-7; possibly TRBD1 for D (6 bases). The CDR3 totals 13 residues. Deletions cut 3 bases from V and 4 bases from J, with 10 bases between. Per germline, CDR1 SGHTA and CDR2 FQGNSA.

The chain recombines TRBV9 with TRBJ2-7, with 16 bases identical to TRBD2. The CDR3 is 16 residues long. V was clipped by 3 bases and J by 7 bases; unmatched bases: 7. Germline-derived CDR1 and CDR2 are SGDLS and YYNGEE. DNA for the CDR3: TGTGCCAGCAGCGCGGGACTAGCGGGAGGGCGGAGAGAGCAGTACTTC. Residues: CASSAGLAGGRREQYF.

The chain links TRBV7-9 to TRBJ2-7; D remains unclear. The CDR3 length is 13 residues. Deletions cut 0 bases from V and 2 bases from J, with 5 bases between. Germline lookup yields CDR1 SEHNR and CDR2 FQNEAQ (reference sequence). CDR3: CASSLAPTYEQYF. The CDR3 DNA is TGTGCCAGCAGCTTAGCCCCTACCTACGAGCAGTACTTC.

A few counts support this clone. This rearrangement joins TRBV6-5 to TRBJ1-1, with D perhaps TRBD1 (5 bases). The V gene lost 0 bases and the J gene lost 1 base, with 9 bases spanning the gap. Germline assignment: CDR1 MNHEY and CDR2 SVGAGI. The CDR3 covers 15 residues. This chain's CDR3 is CASSYSGRANTEAFF. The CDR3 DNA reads TGTGCCAGCAGTTACTCCGGCAGGGCGAACACTGAAGCTTTCTTT.

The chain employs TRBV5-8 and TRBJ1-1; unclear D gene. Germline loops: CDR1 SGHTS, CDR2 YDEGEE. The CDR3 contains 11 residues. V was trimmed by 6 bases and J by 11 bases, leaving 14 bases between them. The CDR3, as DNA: TGTGCCAGCACGGTAACGGGTCGGGCTTTCTTT. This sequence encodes CASTVTGRAFF.

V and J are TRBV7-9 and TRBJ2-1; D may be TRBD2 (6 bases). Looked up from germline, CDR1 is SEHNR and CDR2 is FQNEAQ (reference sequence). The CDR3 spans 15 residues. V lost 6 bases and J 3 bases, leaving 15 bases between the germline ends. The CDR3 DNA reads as TGTGCCAGCAGGGAGGAGGGAACTCTCTACAATGAGCAGTTCTTC. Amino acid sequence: CASREEGTLYNEQFF.

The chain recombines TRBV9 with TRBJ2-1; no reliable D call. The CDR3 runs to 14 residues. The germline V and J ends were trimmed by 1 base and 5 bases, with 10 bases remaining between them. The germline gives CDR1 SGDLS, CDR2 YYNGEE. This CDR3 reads CASSVRNRDNEQFF. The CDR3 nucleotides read TGTGCCAGCAGCGTACGGAACAGAGACAATGAGCAGTTCTTC.

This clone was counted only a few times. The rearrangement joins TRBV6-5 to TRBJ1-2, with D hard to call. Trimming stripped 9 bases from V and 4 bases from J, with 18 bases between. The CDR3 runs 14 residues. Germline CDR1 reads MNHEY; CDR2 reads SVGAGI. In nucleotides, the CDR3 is TGTGCCAGGGGAGGGCCTCACCGCCCCTATGGCTACACCTTC. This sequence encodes CARGGPHRPYGYTF.

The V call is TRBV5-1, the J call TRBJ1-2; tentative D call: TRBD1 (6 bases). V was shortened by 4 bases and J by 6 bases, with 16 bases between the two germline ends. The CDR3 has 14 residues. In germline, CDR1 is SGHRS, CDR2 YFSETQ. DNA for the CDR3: TGCGCCAGCAGCGACAACAGGGTGGGGGATGGCTACACCTTC. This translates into CASSDNRVGDGYTF. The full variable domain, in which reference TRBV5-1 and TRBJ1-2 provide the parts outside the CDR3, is KAGVTQTPRYLIKTRGQQVTLSCSPISGHRSVSWYQQTPGQGLQFLFEYFSETQRNKGNFPGRFSGRQFSNSRSEMNVSTLELGDSALYLCASSDNRVGDGYTFGSGTRLTVV.

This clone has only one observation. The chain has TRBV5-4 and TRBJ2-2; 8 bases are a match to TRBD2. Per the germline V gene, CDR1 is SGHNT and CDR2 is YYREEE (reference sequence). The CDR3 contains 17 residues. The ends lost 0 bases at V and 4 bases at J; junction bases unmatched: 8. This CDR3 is CASSLGTSPLGTGELFF. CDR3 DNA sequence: TGTGCCAGCAGCTTGGGGACTAGCCCGTTGGGCACCGGGGAGCTGTTTTTT. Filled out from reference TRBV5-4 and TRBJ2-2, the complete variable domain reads ETGVTQSPTHLIKTRGQQVTLRCSSQSGHNTVSWYQQALGQGPQFIFQYYREEENGRGNFPPRFSGLQFPNYSSELNVNALELDDSALYLCASSLGTSPLGTGELFFGEGSRLTVL.

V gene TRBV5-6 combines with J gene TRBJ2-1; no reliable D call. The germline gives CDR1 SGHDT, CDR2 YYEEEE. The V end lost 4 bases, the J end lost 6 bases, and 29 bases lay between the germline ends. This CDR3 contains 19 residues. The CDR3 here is CASSRPVGHGFGFGNEQFF. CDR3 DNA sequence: TGTGCCAGCAGCCGCCCCGTCGGTCACGGGTTTGGGTTTGGCAATGAGCAGTTCTTC.

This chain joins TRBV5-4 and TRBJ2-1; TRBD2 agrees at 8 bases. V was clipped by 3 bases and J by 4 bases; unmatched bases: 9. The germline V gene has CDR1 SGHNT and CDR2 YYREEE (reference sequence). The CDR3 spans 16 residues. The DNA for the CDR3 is TGTGCCAGCAGCTGGTATAGCGGGAAAGAGTACAATGAGCAGTTCTTC. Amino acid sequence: CASSWYSGKEYNEQFF.

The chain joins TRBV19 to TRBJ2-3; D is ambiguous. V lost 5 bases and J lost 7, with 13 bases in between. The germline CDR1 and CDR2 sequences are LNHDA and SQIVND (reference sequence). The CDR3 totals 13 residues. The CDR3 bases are TGTGCCAGTAGTCTCCTCGAGTCACATACGCAGTATTTT. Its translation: CASSLLESHTQYF.

The CDR3 spells CASSRQGRSEKLFF. Written as DNA, the CDR3 is TGTGCCAGCAGTAGACAGGGGAGGTCGGAAAAACTGTTTTTT. This sequence joins TRBV6-5 and TRBJ1-4; TRBD1 agrees at 8 bases. Germline CDR1 reads MNHEY; CDR2 reads SVGAGI. The CDR3 covers 14 residues. Losses at the gene ends were 5 bases for V and 8 bases for J; bases not matched to a gene: 7.

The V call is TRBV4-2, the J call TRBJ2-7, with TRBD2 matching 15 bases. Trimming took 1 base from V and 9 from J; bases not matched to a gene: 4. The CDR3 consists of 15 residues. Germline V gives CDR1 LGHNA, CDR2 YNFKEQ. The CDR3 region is CASSQGGLAGGGQYF. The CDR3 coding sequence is TGTGCCAGCAGCCAAGGGGGACTAGCGGGAGGCGGGCAGTACTTC.

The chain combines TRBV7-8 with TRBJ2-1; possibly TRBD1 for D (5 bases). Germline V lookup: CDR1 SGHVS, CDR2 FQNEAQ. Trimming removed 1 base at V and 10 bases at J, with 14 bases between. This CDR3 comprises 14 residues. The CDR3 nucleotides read TGTGCCAGCAGCTTAGACGGCAGGGTAAAGGAGCAGTTCTTC. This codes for CASSLDGRVKEQFF.

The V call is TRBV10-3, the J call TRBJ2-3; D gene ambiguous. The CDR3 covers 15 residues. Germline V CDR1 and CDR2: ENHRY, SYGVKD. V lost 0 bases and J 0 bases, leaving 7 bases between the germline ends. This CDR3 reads CAISESGASTDTQYF. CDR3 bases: TGTGCCATCAGTGAGTCAGGAGCTAGCACAGATACGCAGTATTTT.

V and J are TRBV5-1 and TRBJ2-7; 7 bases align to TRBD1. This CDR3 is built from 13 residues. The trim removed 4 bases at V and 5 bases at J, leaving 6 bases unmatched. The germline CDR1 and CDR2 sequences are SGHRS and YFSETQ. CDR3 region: CASSLRQGHEQYF. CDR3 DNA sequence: TGCGCCAGCAGCCTGCGACAGGGCCACGAGCAGTACTTC.